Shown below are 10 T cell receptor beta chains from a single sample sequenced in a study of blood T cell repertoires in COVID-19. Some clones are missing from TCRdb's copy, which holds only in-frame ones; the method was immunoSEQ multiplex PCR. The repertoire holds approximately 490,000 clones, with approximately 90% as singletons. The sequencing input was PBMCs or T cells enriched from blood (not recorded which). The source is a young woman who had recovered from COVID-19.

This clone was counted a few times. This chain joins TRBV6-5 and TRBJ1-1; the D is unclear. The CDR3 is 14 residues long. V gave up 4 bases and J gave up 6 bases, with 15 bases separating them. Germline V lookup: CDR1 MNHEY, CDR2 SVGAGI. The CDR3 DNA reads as TGTGCCAGCAGTTTAGAGGGCGCGGCCCCTGAAGCTTTCTTT. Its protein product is CASSLEGAAPEAFF.

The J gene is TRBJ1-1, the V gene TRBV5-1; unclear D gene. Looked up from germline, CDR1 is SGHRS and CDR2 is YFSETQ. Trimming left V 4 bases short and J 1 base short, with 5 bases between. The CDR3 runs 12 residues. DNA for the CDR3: TGCGCCAGCAGCGTAGAGAACACTGAAGCTTTCTTT. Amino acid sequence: CASSVENTEAFF.

The CDR3 here is CASSLRANEQFF. In DNA form, the CDR3 reads TGTGCCAGCAGCTTACGCGCCAATGAGCAGTTCTTC. The chain recombines TRBV7-9 with TRBJ2-1; the D is unclear. The CDR3 has 12 amino acids. Germline CDR1 is SEHNR and CDR2 is FQNEAQ (reference sequence). Trimming stripped 2 bases from V and 6 bases from J, with 5 bases between.

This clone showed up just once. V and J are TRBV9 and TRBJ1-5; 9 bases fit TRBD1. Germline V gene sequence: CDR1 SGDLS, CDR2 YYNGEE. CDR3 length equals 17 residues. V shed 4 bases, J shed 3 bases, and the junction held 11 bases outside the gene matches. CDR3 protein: CASSLSDRGRYNQPQHF. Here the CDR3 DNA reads TGTGCCAGCAGCCTTTCGGACAGGGGACGGTACAATCAGCCCCAGCATTTT.

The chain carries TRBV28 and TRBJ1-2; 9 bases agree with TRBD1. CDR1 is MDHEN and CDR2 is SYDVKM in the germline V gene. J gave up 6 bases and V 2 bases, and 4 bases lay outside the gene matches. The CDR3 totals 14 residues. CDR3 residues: CASSLTGGADGYTF. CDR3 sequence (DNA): TGTGCCAGCAGTTTAACAGGGGGCGCGGATGGCTACACCTTC.

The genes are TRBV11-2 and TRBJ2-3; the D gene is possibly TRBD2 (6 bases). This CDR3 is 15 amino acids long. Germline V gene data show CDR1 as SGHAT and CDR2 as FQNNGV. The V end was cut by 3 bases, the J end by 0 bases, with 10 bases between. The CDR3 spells CASSFGGPSTDTQYF. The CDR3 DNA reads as TGTGCCAGCAGCTTCGGGGGACCTAGCACAGATACGCAGTATTTT.

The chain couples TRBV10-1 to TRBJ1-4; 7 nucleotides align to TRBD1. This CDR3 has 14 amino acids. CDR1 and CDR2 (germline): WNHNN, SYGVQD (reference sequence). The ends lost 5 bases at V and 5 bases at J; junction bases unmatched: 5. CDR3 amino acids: CASSSGTENEKLFF. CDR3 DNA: TGCGCCAGCAGTTCCGGGACAGAGAATGAAAAACTGTTTTTT.

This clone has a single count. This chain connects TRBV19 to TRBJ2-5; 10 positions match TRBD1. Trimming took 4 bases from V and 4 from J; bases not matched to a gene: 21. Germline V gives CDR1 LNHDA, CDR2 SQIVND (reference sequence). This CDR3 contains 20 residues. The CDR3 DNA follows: TGTGCCAGTAGTAAAGTAAGAGGAGGGTCCGGGACAGGGGTTGGAGAGACCCAGTACTTC. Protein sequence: CASSKVRGGSGTGVGETQYF.

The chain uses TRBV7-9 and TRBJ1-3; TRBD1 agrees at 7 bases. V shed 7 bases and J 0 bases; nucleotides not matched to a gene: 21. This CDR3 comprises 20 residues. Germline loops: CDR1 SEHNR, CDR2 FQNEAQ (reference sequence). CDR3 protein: CASTLDSLRQGWFSGNTIYF. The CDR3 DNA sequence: TGTGCCAGCACCTTGGATTCTCTGAGACAGGGATGGTTCTCTGGAAACACCATATATTTT.

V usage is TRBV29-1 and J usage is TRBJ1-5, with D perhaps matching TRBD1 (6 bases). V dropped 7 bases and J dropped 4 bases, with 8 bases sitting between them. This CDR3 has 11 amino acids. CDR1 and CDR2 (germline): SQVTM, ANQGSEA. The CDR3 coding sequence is TGCAGCGATAGGGGGAATCAGCCCCAGCATTTT. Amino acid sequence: CSDRGNQPQHF.